Many counts were recorded for the clone carrying this T cell receptor (beta chain). The source of the sample is a study of T cells in Graves' hyperthyroidism and ophthalmopathy. Template material for amplifying TCR beta CDR3 regions consisted of RNA transcripts. With the HTBI primer set, the TCR CDR3 went through a first round of RT-PCR. Each CDR3 protein gets one entry after TCRdb re-called the multiplex PCR reads with MiXCR. The sample carries hundreds of thousands of distinct CDR3 sequences, approximately 15% recorded once. The CDR3 runs 14 residues. Per germline, CDR1 MNHNS and CDR2 SASEGT. Between the trimmed V and J ends, which lost 5 bases and 2 bases, there was a span of 13 bases. The diagnoses drew upon clinical symptoms, serum thyroxine and TRAb, thyroid ultrasound and orbital computed tomography.

The clonotype comes from a woman aged 18-29 years with Graves' hyperthyroidism. V gene TRBV6-1 combines with J gene TRBJ2-7; D unresolved. Specimen: blood. The CDR3 spells CASSSPDRTYEQYF. The DNA for the CDR3 is TGTGCCAGCAGTTCCCCAGACCGAACCTACGAGCAGTACTTC.